One sample yielded the 23 T cell receptor beta chains listed below, sequenced in a study of OX40 agonist ivuxolimab in advanced cancers. The data were produced by immunoSEQ multiplex PCR, yet TCRdb's version contains in-frame clones alone and is incomplete. The sample lists approximately 60,000 clones, nearly 95% occurring once. The sample consisted of CD4+ or CD8+ T cells sorted from blood, taken in a trial of the OX40 agonist ivuxolimab. Receptors were obtained from an adult with an advanced solid tumor such as melanoma, head and neck, liver or kidney cancer.

This clone was observed a few times. V and J are TRBV5-8 and TRBJ1-5; D is perhaps TRBD1 (6 bases). CDR3 size: 16 residues. Trimming shortened V by 4 bases and J by 4 bases, and 18 bases separated the two germline ends. Germline lookup yields CDR1 SGHTS and CDR2 YDEGEE. Written as DNA, the CDR3 is TGTGCCAGCAGCGTCCGGACAGCCCGAATTAATCAGCCCCAGCATTTT. Its translation: CASSVRTARINQPQHF. The whole variable domain, remainder taken from reference TRBV5-8 and TRBJ1-5, is EAGVTQSPTHLIKTRGQQATLRCSPISGHTSVYWYQQALGLGLQFLLWYDEGEERNRGNFPPRFSGRQFPNYSSELNVNALELEDSALYLCASSVRTARINQPQHFGDGTRLSIL.

The chain is built from TRBV15 and TRBJ1-5; TRBD1 aligns across 7 bases. The CDR3 spans 15 residues. Germline CDR1 reads LNHNV; CDR2 reads YYDKDF (reference sequence). V lost 3 bases, J lost 6 bases, and 8 bases stayed unmatched. CDR3 sequence reads: CATSSERQGGQPQHF. CDR3 DNA: TGTGCCACCAGCAGCGAAAGACAGGGAGGTCAGCCCCAGCATTTT.

The gene calls are TRBV4-3 and TRBJ2-3; D gene uncertain. V lost 0 bases to trimming and J lost 3 bases, with 10 bases between them. This CDR3 spans 15 amino acids. CDR1 LGHNA and CDR2 YSLEER come from the germline V gene. This CDR3 reads CASSQERFGTDTQYF. The CDR3 DNA reads as TGCGCCAGCAGCCAAGAACGATTCGGGACAGATACGCAGTATTTT.

The chain employs TRBV5-5 and TRBJ1-2; 10 nucleotides match TRBD1. Germline lookup yields CDR1 SGHKS and CDR2 YYEKEE (reference sequence). The CDR3 is 14 residues long. V dropped 2 bases and J dropped 4; count of bases not matched to a gene: 2. The CDR3 is CASSLGDRGYGYTF. CDR3 nucleotides: TGTGCCAGCAGCTTAGGGGACAGGGGCTATGGCTACACCTTC.

J is TRBJ1-1 and V is TRBV7-9; D is ambiguous. The V gene lost 1 base and the J gene lost 1 base, with 10 bases spanning the gap. The germline V gene encodes CDR1 SEHNR and CDR2 FQNEAQ (reference sequence). The CDR3 contains 15 residues. For the CDR3, the DNA is TGTGCCAGCAGCTTAGATGTGTTCAAGAACACTGAAGCTTTCTTT. Amino acids: CASSLDVFKNTEAFF.

This chain connects TRBV27 to TRBJ2-7; D call uncertain. The CDR3 sequence is 15 residues long. The germline V and J ends were trimmed by 6 bases and 3 bases, with 18 bases remaining between them. Germline lookup yields CDR1 MNHEY and CDR2 SMNVEV (reference sequence). CDR3: CASRPTMAPFYEQYF. The CDR3 nucleotides are TGTGCCAGCAGGCCCACCATGGCGCCTTTCTACGAGCAGTACTTC.

This chain uses TRBV4-1 with TRBJ1-2, with D uncertain. Trimming left V 3 bases short and J 4 bases short, with 3 bases between. In germline, CDR1 is MGHRA, CDR2 YSYEKL. CDR3 length equals 11 residues. CDR3 in amino acids: CASSQGYGYTF. The CDR3 DNA is TGCGCCAGCAGCCAGGGCTATGGCTACACCTTC.

The chain carries TRBV5-6 and TRBJ2-7; weak D call: TRBD1 (6 bases). This CDR3 comprises 14 residues. Germline loops: CDR1 SGHDT, CDR2 YYEEEE. V was shortened by 2 bases and J by 1 base, with 10 bases between the two germline ends. The CDR3 DNA reads TGTGCCAGCAGCTTACAGGGTAGATCCTACGAGCAGTACTTC. It yields the protein CASSLQGRSYEQYF.

The CDR3 DNA sequence: TGTGCCATCAGTGAGTCCCCAGCGGGCCTTAACACCGGGGAGCTGTTTTTT. It specifies CAISESPAGLNTGELFF. The chain couples TRBV10-3 to TRBJ2-2; D is possibly TRBD2 (6 bases). Germline V gene sequence: CDR1 ENHRY, CDR2 SYGVKD. CDR3 length equals 17 residues. Deletions cut 0 bases from V and 2 bases from J, with 13 bases between.

The chain links TRBV14 to TRBJ1-1; no reliable D call. Germline V gene sequence: CDR1 SGHDN, CDR2 FVKESK. The CDR3 contains 15 residues. The ends were cut back, 0 bases at V and 0 bases at J, with 8 bases in the middle. The CDR3 protein is CASSQEGGLNTEAFF. In DNA, the CDR3 is TGTGCCAGCAGCCAAGAAGGTGGACTGAACACTGAAGCTTTCTTT.

The J gene is TRBJ2-7, the V gene TRBV19; 10 bases map to TRBD2. This CDR3 spans 16 amino acids. The trim removed 5 bases at V and 2 bases at J, leaving 9 bases unmatched. Germline CDR1 is LNHDA and CDR2 is SQIVND (reference sequence). CDR3 coding DNA: TGTGCCAGTAGTCGACTAGCGGGCAACGGGGCCTACGAGCAGTACTTC. The encoded protein is CASSRLAGNGAYEQYF.

The V call is TRBV11-2, the J call TRBJ2-1; TRBD2 matches at 11 bases. Germline V gene lookup returns CDR1 SGHAT and CDR2 FQNNGV. Trimming cost V 5 bases and J 4 bases; bases outside gene matches: 4. The CDR3 covers 15 residues. The CDR3 sequence is CASSAGTSGYNEQFF. CDR3 sequence (DNA): TGTGCCAGCAGCGCCGGGACTAGCGGTTACAATGAGCAGTTCTTC.

The chain is built from TRBV5-4 and TRBJ1-1; maybe TRBD1 (6 bases). This CDR3 is 19 amino acids long. Germline values: CDR1 SGHNT, CDR2 YYREEE (reference sequence). V dropped 4 bases and J dropped 2 bases, with 27 bases sitting between them. The CDR3 loop reads CASSPRIPQGGGLNTEAFF. In DNA form, the CDR3 reads TGTGCCAGCAGCCCCCGAATCCCACAGGGAGGGGGACTAAACACTGAAGCTTTCTTT.

The chain joins TRBV28 to TRBJ2-1; 9 nucleotides agree with TRBD1. Per germline, CDR1 MDHEN and CDR2 SYDVKM. The CDR3 is made up of 16 amino acids. The J segment lost 1 base and the V segment lost 1 base, leaving 2 bases of the junction unmatched. CDR3 sequence reads: CASSLFGQGSYNEQFF. The CDR3 DNA reads TGTGCCAGCAGTTTATTTGGACAGGGGTCCTACAATGAGCAGTTCTTC.

CDR3 protein: CASSFSGDNEQFF. CDR3 nucleotides: TGTGCCAGCAGTTTTTCCGGGGACAATGAGCAGTTCTTC. The chain carries TRBV27 and TRBJ2-1; D perhaps matches TRBD2 (5 bases). There are 13 residues in the CDR3. The germline V gene has CDR1 MNHEY and CDR2 SMNVEV (reference sequence). V was shortened by 3 bases and J by 5 bases, with 8 bases between the two germline ends.

This rearrangement joins TRBV11-2 to TRBJ2-2; 9 positions match TRBD1. CDR1 and CDR2 from the germline V gene are SGHAT and FQNNGV. The CDR3 runs 15 residues. V lost 5 bases and J lost 4; bases outside the gene matches: 5. This chain's CDR3 is CASSTRQGGTGELFF. The DNA for the CDR3 is TGTGCCAGCAGCACTAGACAGGGGGGCACCGGGGAGCTGTTTTTT.

The gene calls are TRBV11-2 and TRBJ1-2; 7 bases fit TRBD1. Trimming cost V 5 bases and J 5 bases; bases outside gene matches: 8. CDR1 and CDR2 (germline): SGHAT, FQNNGV. This CDR3 region has 14 residues. CDR3 bases: TGTGCCAGCAGCATCCTGACAGGGAATTATGGCTACACCTTC. Translated, it gives CASSILTGNYGYTF.

This chain connects TRBV7-9 to TRBJ2-5; 9 nucleotides match TRBD1. The J call is uncertain, as TRBJ2-7 better fits the DNA end. The CDR3 spans 15 residues. CDR1 is SEHNR, CDR2 FQNEAQ, per germline (reference sequence). Written as DNA, the CDR3 is TGTGCCAGCAGCTTAGAACAGGGGGCCTCCTACGAGCAGTACTTC. Translation gives CASSLEQGASYEQYF.

The J gene is TRBJ1-1, the V gene TRBV15; no clear D gene. The germline CDR1 and CDR2 sequences are LNHNV and YYDKDF (reference sequence). V lost 0 bases to trimming and J lost 4 bases, with 9 bases between them. The length of the CDR3 is 14 residues. CDR3 loop: CATSRDLRSTEAFF. The CDR3 nucleotides read TGTGCCACCAGCAGAGATTTAAGGAGCACTGAAGCTTTCTTT.

The chain has TRBV27 and TRBJ2-1, with 13 bases fitting TRBD2. Germline values: CDR1 MNHEY, CDR2 SMNVEV (reference sequence). The trim removed 5 bases at V and 3 bases at J, leaving 4 bases unmatched. The CDR3 has 16 residues. The CDR3 DNA reads as TGTGCCAGCAGTCCGGGGACTAGCGGGATCTACAATGAGCAGTTCTTC. Amino acid sequence: CASSPGTSGIYNEQFF.

The chain employs TRBV19 and TRBJ2-7, with TRBD2 identical over 10 bases. Germline V CDR1 and CDR2: LNHDA, SQIVND (reference sequence). The CDR3 loop spans 15 amino acids. V dropped 4 bases and J dropped 5; count of bases not matched to a gene: 8. The chain's CDR3 is CASSTEREGRDEQYF. CDR3 nucleotides: TGTGCCAGTAGTACTGAGCGGGAGGGCCGAGACGAGCAGTACTTC. Looking up the rest from reference TRBV19 and TRBJ2-7 gives the full variable domain: DGGITQSPKYLFRKEGQNVTLSCEQNLNHDAMYWYRQDPGQGLRLIYYSQIVNDFQKGDIAEGYSVSREKKESFPLTVTSAQKNPTAFYLCASSTEREGRDEQYFGPGTRLTVT.

This chain uses TRBV27 with TRBJ2-1; D is uncertain. Trimming cost V 6 bases and J 6 bases, with 9 bases left between them. The CDR3 length is 12 residues. Germline V lookup: CDR1 MNHEY, CDR2 SMNVEV (reference sequence). Here the CDR3 DNA reads TGTGCCAGCAGAGCCTCACTCAATGAGCAGTTCTTC. This codes for CASRASLNEQFF.

V usage is TRBV7-2 and J usage is TRBJ2-2; either TRBD1 or TRBD2 may supply D (5 bases each). The germline V gene encodes CDR1 SGHTA and CDR2 FQGNSA. There are 16 residues in the CDR3. The germline V and J ends were trimmed by 1 base and 6 bases, with 15 bases remaining between them. The CDR3 sequence is CASSLEAGTRAGELFF. The DNA of the CDR3 is TGTGCCAGCAGCTTAGAGGCAGGGACGCGTGCCGGGGAGCTGTTTTTT.